One and the same sample provided the 31 T cell receptor beta chains below, sequenced in a study of T cells in Graves' hyperthyroidism and ophthalmopathy. RNA transcripts served as the template for amplifying TCR beta CDR3 regions. With the HTBI primer set, the TCR CDR3 went through a first round of RT-PCR. TCRdb re-called the multiplex PCR reads through MiXCR, storing one row per CDR3 protein. The sample comprises about 410,000 distinct CDR3 sequences, about 14% of which are singletons, and about 13% rests with the top ten. Sequencing input: blood. All receptors come from a man younger than 35 with Graves' ophthalmopathy.

This clonotype was detected ten times or more. This chain joins TRBV20-1 and TRBJ2-1, with TRBD1 identical over 9 bases. The V and J ends lost 7 bases and 6 bases, in that order; junction bases with no gene match: 10. CDR1 is DFQATT and CDR2 is SNEGSKA in the germline V gene (reference sequence). This CDR3 is built from 14 residues. The CDR3 protein is CSGPQGAIFNEQFF. CDR3 nucleotides: TGCAGTGGCCCACAGGGGGCTATTTTCAATGAGCAGTTCTTC.

This clonotype was found a few times. The chain joins TRBV6-1 to TRBJ2-1; perhaps TRBD2 as D (6 bases). V lost 1 base, J lost 14 bases, and 12 bases lay in between. The CDR3 is made up of 12 amino acids. Germline CDR1 and CDR2: MNHNS and SASEGT. CDR3 protein: CASSEGWDWEFF. DNA for the CDR3: TGTGCCAGCAGTGAAGGGTGGGACTGGGAGTTCTTC.

This clonotype was detected many times. The rearrangement joins TRBV7-6 to TRBJ2-3; unclear D gene. The CDR3 spans 14 residues. Germline CDR1 SGHVS, CDR2 FNYEAQ. V lost 1 base and J 5 bases, leaving 10 bases between the germline ends. CDR3 bases: TGTGCCAGCAGCTTAGAGGCAGGTCGAGATACGCAGTATTTT. This sequence encodes CASSLEAGRDTQYF.

This chain uses TRBV5-1 with TRBJ2-6, with 10 bases lining up with TRBD2. V lost 0 bases, J lost 0 bases, and 18 bases stayed unmatched. The CDR3 contains 23 residues. From germline, CDR1 is SGHRS and CDR2 YFSETQ. In nucleotides, the CDR3 is TGCGCCAGCAGCTTGGCCCCGCGGATAGCGGGAGGACGCATTCTCTCTGGGGCCAACGTCCTGACTTTC. Translation gives CASSLAPRIAGGRILSGANVLTF. Drawing the rest from reference TRBV5-1 and TRBJ2-6, the complete variable domain is KAGVTQTPRYLIKTRGQQVTLSCSPISGHRSVSWYQQTPGQGLQFLFEYFSETQRNKGNFPGRFSGRQFSNSRSEMNVSTLELGDSALYLCASSLAPRIAGGRILSGANVLTFGAGSRLTVL.

This clonotype was recorded many times. The genes are TRBV13 and TRBJ2-7, with 10 positions matching TRBD2. The V segment lost 4 bases and the J segment 1 base; nucleotides outside the gene matches: 4. This CDR3 is 15 amino acids long. Germline values: CDR1 PRHDT, CDR2 FYEKMQ (reference sequence). The CDR3 region has the DNA TGTGCCAGCAGCTCGAGGACTAGCGGATCCTACGAGCAGTACTTC. Translating gives CASSSRTSGSYEQYF.

This chain connects TRBV6-1 to TRBJ2-4; 10 nucleotides match TRBD1. In germline, CDR1 is MNHNS, CDR2 SASEGT. CDR3 length equals 13 residues. The junction had 0 bases not matched to a gene; V was cut back by 6 bases and J by 4 bases. As DNA, the CDR3 is TGTGCCAGCAGGGGACAGGGGAAAAACATTCAGTACTTC. Translation: CASRGQGKNIQYF.

This clonotype has ten or more counts. The chain couples TRBV12-3 or TRBV12-4 to TRBJ2-1; 8 nucleotides agree with TRBD2. The CDR3 covers 14 residues. With V trimmed by 3 bases and J by 8 bases, 6 bases remained unmatched. The DNA of the CDR3 is TGTGCCAGCAGTTTCTCCCGCGGGGGGTATGAGCAGTTCTTC. Protein: CASSFSRGGYEQFF.

Worth noting for this clonotype: The germline gene is not matched at one end of the junction; a read error may be the cause. The chain recombines TRBV7-7 with TRBJ2-5, with a possible D match to TRBD1 (5 bases). CDR1 and CDR2 from the germline V gene are SSHAT and FNYEAQ (reference sequence). The CDR3 is made up of 15 amino acids. CDR3 DNA: TGTGCTAGCAGCTTAGGTTGGGGCCAACAAGAGACCCAGTACTTC. It specifies CASSLGWGQQETQYF.

J is TRBJ2-4 and V is TRBV5-6, with D hard to call. V shed 1 base and J shed 9 bases, with 5 bases lying between them. The V gene's germline CDR1 is SGHDT and CDR2 YYEEEE. CDR3 length: 11 residues. This chain's CDR3 is CASSLSTIQYF. For the CDR3, the DNA is TGTGCCAGCAGCTTGAGTACCATTCAGTACTTC.

This chain joins TRBV3-1 and TRBJ2-1; 14 bases map to TRBD2. V dropped 4 bases and J dropped 8; count of bases not matched to a gene: 4. From germline, CDR1 is LGHDT and CDR2 YNNKEL (reference sequence). The CDR3 is 15 residues long. The CDR3 DNA is TGTGCCAGCAGCCGACTAGCGGGGGGGCCGTATGAGCAGTTCTTC. This gives the protein CASSRLAGGPYEQFF.

To note about this clonotype: A much larger clone sits a single nucleotide away, making a read error possible. The CDR3 sequence: CASSVEGVGVYEQFF. DNA for the CDR3: TGTGCCAGCAGCGTAGAAGGAGTAGGGGTCTACGAGCAGTTCTTC. V gene TRBV9 combines with J gene TRBJ2-7; D perhaps matches TRBD1 (5 bases). The better agreement between TRBJ2-1 and the DNA end casts doubt on the J call. This CDR3 spans 15 amino acids. CDR1 is SGDLS and CDR2 is YYNGEE in the germline V gene.

Ten or more counts support this clonotype. The rearrangement uses TRBV7-9 and TRBJ2-7; D gene ambiguous. Trimming pared 7 bases from V and 2 bases from J, leaving 9 bases between. This CDR3 is 12 amino acids long. Germline V gives CDR1 SEHNR, CDR2 FQNEAQ (reference sequence). CDR3 amino acids: CASMGDPYEQYF. The CDR3 DNA sequence: TGTGCCAGCATGGGCGACCCCTACGAGCAGTACTTC.

V is TRBV7-9 and J is TRBJ2-7; 8 nucleotides line up with TRBD2. Germline lookup yields CDR1 SEHNR and CDR2 FQNEAQ (reference sequence). V was clipped by 3 bases and J by 6 bases; unmatched bases: 16. CDR3 length equals 17 residues. CDR3 amino acids: CASSFHRSGMFSPEQYF. The CDR3, as DNA: TGTGCCAGCAGCTTTCATCGTAGCGGGATGTTTTCTCCCGAGCAGTACTTC.

This clonotype occurred a few times. This chain links TRBV5-6 with TRBJ2-2, with D possibly TRBD2 on 5 matching bases. This CDR3 region has 15 residues. CDR1 and CDR2 (germline): SGHDT, YYEEEE. Between the trimmed V and J ends, which lost 2 bases and 7 bases, there was a span of 15 bases. The CDR3 DNA reads TGTGCCAGCAGCTTCAGTAGTACCGGAGGCGGGGAGCTGTTTTTT. Protein sequence: CASSFSSTGGGELFF.

Note on this clonotype: Being one base from a much bigger clone, this may be a read error. This sequence joins TRBV30 and TRBJ2-1; D is unresolved. Per the germline V gene, CDR1 is GTSNPN and CDR2 is SVGIG (reference sequence). This CDR3 is 12 amino acids long. In nucleotides, the CDR3 is TGTGCCTGGAGTGGCCGATACAATGGGCAGTTCTTC. Its translation: CAWSGRYNGQFF.

In its sample, this clonotype was seen many times. The chain couples TRBV2 to TRBJ2-3, with 11 bases aligning to TRBD2. The trim removed 5 bases at V and 1 base at J, leaving 2 bases unmatched. This CDR3 region has 15 residues. From germline, CDR1 is SNHLY and CDR2 FYNNEI. CDR3 nucleotides: TGTGCCAGCAGTCGTAGCGGGAGGGGCACAGATACGCAGTATTTT. This encodes CASSRSGRGTDTQYF.

This clonotype came up a few times. V and J are TRBV10-1 and TRBJ2-2, with D unresolved. V lost 3 bases and J 3 bases, leaving 5 bases between the germline ends. The CDR3 covers 13 residues. The germline CDR1 and CDR2 sequences are WNHNN and SYGVQD (reference sequence). CDR3 sequence reads: CASSEGHTGELFF. CDR3 sequence (DNA): TGCGCCAGCAGTGAAGGCCACACCGGGGAGCTGTTTTTT.

This clonotype was detected a few times. V usage is TRBV7-9 and J usage is TRBJ2-5, with 10 bases lining up with TRBD2. Looked up from germline, CDR1 is SEHNR and CDR2 is FQNEAQ (reference sequence). The CDR3 consists of 15 residues. The J segment lost 3 bases and the V segment lost 5 bases, leaving 6 bases of the junction unmatched. CDR3 in DNA: TGTGCCAGCAGCCGATTAGCGGGAGGAGAAGAGACCCAGTACTTC. Translating gives CASSRLAGGEETQYF. The full variable domain, rest sourced from reference TRBV7-9 and TRBJ2-5, is DTGVSQNPRHKITKRGQNVTFRCDPISEHNRLYWYRQTLGQGPEFLTYFQNEAQLEKSRLLSDRFSAERPKGSFSTLEIQRTEQGDSAMYLCASSRLAGGEETQYFGPGTRLLVL.

In this sample, this clonotype turned up many times. The rearrangement uses TRBV2 and TRBJ1-1, with D possibly matching TRBD1 (5 bases). V dropped 6 bases and J dropped 0 bases, with 11 bases sitting between them. The CDR3 totals 14 residues. CDR1 is SNHLY and CDR2 is FYNNEI in the germline V gene. CDR3 DNA: TGTGCCAGCAGCGAGACAGATCTGAACACTGAAGCTTTCTTT. As protein: CASSETDLNTEAFF. Drawing the rest from reference TRBV2 and TRBJ1-1, the complete variable domain is EPEVTQTPSHQVTQMGQEVILRCVPISNHLYFYWYRQILGQKVEFLVSFYNNEISEKSEIFDDQFSVERPDGSNFTLKIRSTKLEDSAMYFCASSETDLNTEAFFGQGTRLTVV.

This clonotype has a count of ten or more. The rearrangement links TRBV11-2 to TRBJ2-5; D possibly corresponds to TRBD2 (6 bases). This CDR3 comprises 13 residues. Looked up from germline, CDR1 is SGHAT and CDR2 is FQNNGV. V was shortened by 5 bases and J by 3 bases, with 10 bases between the two germline ends. The CDR3: CASSPGVEETQYF. The CDR3, as DNA: TGTGCCAGCAGCCCGGGGGTGGAAGAGACCCAGTACTTC.

The CDR3 reads CASRASGSAQYF. CDR3 nucleotides: TGTGCCAGCAGAGCTAGCGGGAGCGCGCAGTATTTT. The J gene is TRBJ2-3, the V gene TRBV2; TRBD2 agrees at 10 bases. Trimming removed 6 bases from V and 10 bases from J; junction bases left unmatched: 4. The CDR3 consists of 12 residues. The germline V gene encodes CDR1 SNHLY and CDR2 FYNNEI.

This clonotype was picked up many times. CDR3 in amino acids: CASSPSLGREAFF. CDR3 bases: TGTGCCAGTAGTCCGTCTCTAGGGCGGGAAGCTTTCTTT. This chain connects TRBV19 to TRBJ1-1; D remains ambiguous. Germline V gene lookup returns CDR1 LNHDA and CDR2 SQIVND (reference sequence). V lost 5 bases to trimming and J lost 8 bases, with 15 bases between them. The CDR3 is 13 amino acids.

This CDR3 reads CASSYSMAGAEKLFF. The CDR3 DNA reads TGTGCCAGCAGTTACTCGATGGCAGGGGCCGAAAAACTGTTTTTT. The J gene is TRBJ1-4, the V gene TRBV6-5, with D maybe TRBD1 (6 bases). Trimming shortened V by 0 bases and J by 8 bases, and 13 bases separated the two germline ends. The CDR3 runs to 15 residues. Per germline, CDR1 MNHEY and CDR2 SVGAGI.

This clonotype has more than one count but fewer than ten. This chain connects TRBV30 to TRBJ2-3, with TRBD2 as a possible D gene (7 bases). Germline CDR1 reads GTSNPN; CDR2 reads SVGIG (reference sequence). The CDR3 runs 14 residues. Deletions cut 0 bases from V and 8 bases from J, with 15 bases between. The DNA of the CDR3 is TGTGCCTGGAGTGTGGGGGGCTCGGGGGGTACGCAGTATTTT. It is translated as CAWSVGGSGGTQYF.

This clonotype was counted ten times or more. The chain links TRBV29-1 to TRBJ2-1; D might be TRBD1 (8 bases). The CDR3 covers 13 residues. Germline V gene lookup returns CDR1 SQVTM and CDR2 ANQGSEA. The V gene lost 8 bases and the J gene lost 7 bases, with 18 bases spanning the gap. The CDR3: CSTGGELFNEQFF. The CDR3 DNA follows: TGCAGCACAGGGGGGGAGCTCTTTAATGAGCAGTTCTTC.

The chain carries TRBV19 and TRBJ1-2, with D possibly being TRBD1 (5 bases). CDR1 and CDR2 from the germline V gene are LNHDA and SQIVND (reference sequence). Deletions cut 2 bases from V and 6 bases from J, with 10 bases between. CDR3 length: 13 amino acids. The CDR3 here is CASSILPGNGYTF. The DNA for the CDR3 is TGTGCCAGTAGTATACTGCCAGGGAATGGCTACACCTTC.

In its sample, this clonotype was seen many times. The rearrangement uses TRBV2 and TRBJ1-2; no clear D. Germline CDR1 is SNHLY and CDR2 is FYNNEI. The CDR3 is made up of 13 amino acids. Between the trimmed V and J ends, which lost 5 bases and 4 bases, there was a span of 11 bases. CDR3 nucleotides: TGTGCCAGCAGTTTGCAGGAGCTCTATGGCTACACCTTC. This codes for CASSLQELYGYTF.

This clonotype was seen many times. V is TRBV7-9 and J is TRBJ2-3; 12 positions match TRBD2. The V gene end was trimmed by 5 bases and the J gene end by 6 bases; junction bases not matched to a gene: 3. CDR3 length equals 14 residues. CDR1 is SEHNR, CDR2 FQNEAQ, per germline (reference sequence). The CDR3 loop reads CASSTTSGSDTQYF. The CDR3 bases are TGTGCCAGCAGCACGACTAGCGGGAGTGATACGCAGTATTTT.

The chain joins TRBV20-1 to TRBJ1-1; the D gene is possibly TRBD1 (6 bases). V dropped 1 base and J dropped 1 base, with 10 bases sitting between them. This CDR3 contains 14 residues. Germline V gene lookup returns CDR1 DFQATT and CDR2 SNEGSKA (reference sequence). The CDR3 spells CSARGGGSNTEAFF. For the CDR3, the DNA is TGCAGTGCTAGAGGTGGGGGCTCGAACACTGAAGCTTTCTTT.

This clonotype came up a few times. Here the CDR3 reads CASSQEGFNTGELFF. In DNA form, the CDR3 reads TGTGCCAGCAGCCAAGAGGGGTTTAACACCGGGGAGCTGTTTTTT. The chain uses TRBV3-1 and TRBJ2-2, with D unclear. The CDR3 has 15 residues. CDR1 and CDR2 (germline): LGHDT, YNNKEL (reference sequence). V was pared by 0 bases and J by 2 bases, with 7 bases between.

In this sample, this clonotype turned up many times. J is TRBJ2-5 and V is TRBV11-2; TRBD2 aligns across 14 bases. This CDR3 region has 16 residues. Germline assignment: CDR1 SGHAT and CDR2 FQNNGV. Unmatched junction bases numbered 8, after V lost 7 bases and J lost 4 bases. The CDR3 here is CASMGGLAGVSETQYF. DNA of the CDR3: TGTGCCAGCATGGGGGGACTAGCGGGAGTTTCAGAGACCCAGTACTTC.